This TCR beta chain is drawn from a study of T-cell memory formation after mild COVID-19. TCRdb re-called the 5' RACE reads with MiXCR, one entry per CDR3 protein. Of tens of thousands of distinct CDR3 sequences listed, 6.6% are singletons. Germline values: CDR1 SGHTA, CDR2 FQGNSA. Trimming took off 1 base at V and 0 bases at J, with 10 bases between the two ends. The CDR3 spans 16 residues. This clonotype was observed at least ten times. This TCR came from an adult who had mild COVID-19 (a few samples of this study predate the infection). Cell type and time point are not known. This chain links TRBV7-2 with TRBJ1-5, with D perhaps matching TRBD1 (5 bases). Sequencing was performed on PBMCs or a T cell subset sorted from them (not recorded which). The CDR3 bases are TGTGCCAGCAGCTTAGTTGGGGGGGGTAGCAATCAGCCCCAGCATTTT. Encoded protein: CASSLVGGGSNQPQHF. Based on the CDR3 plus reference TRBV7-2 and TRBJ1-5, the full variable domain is GAGVSQSPSNKVTEKGKDVELRCDPISGHTALYWYRQSLGQGLEFLIYFQGNSAPDKSGLPSDRFSAERTGGSVSTLTIQRTQQEDSAVYLCASSLVGGGSNQPQHFGDGTRLSIL.